This TCR beta chain was documented in a study of blood T cell repertoires in COVID-19. The CDR3 is 14 residues long. The germline V gene encodes CDR1 SGHRS and CDR2 YFSETQ. V was clipped by 2 bases and J by 1 base, with 6 bases between them. Original data processing: Estimates of nucleated cell counts were drawn from the amplification of reference gene primers. The data were produced by immunoSEQ multiplex PCR, yet TCRdb's version contains in-frame clones alone and is incomplete. V and J calls and clone size are as listed in that table; D and trimming were resolved from the DNA. The data contain 200,000 to 250,000 clones, around 84% of them seen just once; the ten biggest clones take up roughly 4.1%.

The chain has TRBV5-1 and TRBJ2-2, with D possibly being TRBD2 (6 bases). The material sequenced was peripheral blood. This clonotype was obtained from a middle-aged man with acute or convalescent COVID-19. The CDR3 loop is CASSFGGNTGELFF. The CDR3 nucleotides are TGCGCCAGCAGCTTCGGGGGGAACACCGGGGAGCTGTTTTTT.